Below, 28 T cell receptor beta chains from the same sample are listed, as sequenced in a study of CD8+CD57+ T cells in acquired aplastic anemia. Genomic DNA, the template, was used for profiling of the TCR beta VDJ and CDR3. TCRdb called the reads again in MiXCR, with one record for every CDR3 protein. The repertoire holds a few hundred thousand distinct CDR3 sequences, with approximately 33% as singletons. Those patients picked for sequencing had displayed CD8+CD57+ cell expansion on flow cytometry. The sample taken for sequencing was sorted CD4+, CD8+, or CD8+CD57+ T cells (not recorded which) from PBMCs. These receptors were obtained from a human donor with aplastic anemia.

The table lists this clonotype with a few counts. The rearrangement links TRBV19 to TRBJ2-7, with 10 nucleotides matching TRBD1. Trimming removed 3 bases from V and 2 bases from J; junction bases left unmatched: 4. The CDR3 extends over 15 amino acids. Looked up from germline, CDR1 is LNHDA and CDR2 is SQIVND (reference sequence). CDR3 coding DNA: TGTGCCAGTAGTATTCAAGGGACAGGGGCCTACGAGCAGTACTTC. The encoded protein is CASSIQGTGAYEQYF.

The chain uses TRBV2 and TRBJ2-7; D gene uncertain. Germline CDR1 reads SNHLY; CDR2 reads FYNNEI. CDR3 length: 11 amino acids. V was clipped by 2 bases and J by 12 bases, with 11 bases between them. The CDR3 spells CASSEPGRAYF. DNA for the CDR3: TGTGCCAGCAGTGAACCGGGCCGCGCGTACTTC.

This clonotype has more than one count but fewer than ten. CDR3 DNA sequence: TGTGCCAGCAGCTGGAGGCTAGCGGCCACAGATACGCAGTATTTT. It codes for CASSWRLAATDTQYF. The chain employs TRBV7-8 and TRBJ2-3, with TRBD2 matching over 7 bases. Germline loops: CDR1 SGHVS, CDR2 FQNEAQ. This CDR3 has 15 residues. J was trimmed by 2 bases and V by 4 bases; bases with no gene match: 6.

V gene TRBV19 combines with J gene TRBJ2-2; D ambiguous. Germline V gene sequence: CDR1 LNHDA, CDR2 SQIVND (reference sequence). V was pared by 1 base and J by 4 bases, with 13 bases between. This CDR3 spans 16 amino acids. The DNA for the CDR3 is TGTGCCAGTAGTATAGGCTGGCGGAAATCCACCGGGGAGCTGTTTTTT. Residues: CASSIGWRKSTGELFF.

A few counts support this clonotype. The chain has TRBV7-6 and TRBJ2-3; TRBD2 agrees at 10 bases. The CDR3 consists of 17 residues. Germline V lookup: CDR1 SGHVS, CDR2 FNYEAQ. V lost 0 bases to trimming and J lost 2 bases; unmatched junction nucleotides: 5. The CDR3 bases are TGTGCCAGCAGCTTAGCAGGACTAGCGGCCGTCACAGATACGCAGTATTTT. Translating it yields CASSLAGLAAVTDTQYF.

This clonotype has ten or more counts. V and J are TRBV19 and TRBJ1-2, with TRBD1 matching over 7 bases. The length of the CDR3 is 14 residues. Germline V CDR1 and CDR2: LNHDA, SQIVND (reference sequence). V was clipped by 3 bases and J by 7 bases; unmatched bases: 8. CDR3 DNA: TGTGCCAGTAGTATTTTCAGGGGGTCCTCTGGCTACACCTTC. It is translated as CASSIFRGSSGYTF. The full variable domain, completed using reference TRBV19 and TRBJ1-2, is DGGITQSPKYLFRKEGQNVTLSCEQNLNHDAMYWYRQDPGQGLRLIYYSQIVNDFQKGDIAEGYSVSREKKESFPLTVTSAQKNPTAFYLCASSIFRGSSGYTFGSGTRLTVV.

This clonotype appeared many times. The chain links TRBV15 to TRBJ1-3; 8 bases line up with TRBD1. The CDR3 loop spans 16 amino acids. V lost 3 bases to trimming and J lost 4 bases; unmatched junction nucleotides: 8. Germline values: CDR1 LNHNV, CDR2 YYDKDF (reference sequence). CDR3 amino acids: CATSSLQGESGNTIYF. The DNA for the CDR3 is TGTGCCACCAGCAGCTTACAGGGGGAGTCAGGAAACACCATATATTTT.

This clonotype was seen many times. This chain joins TRBV2 and TRBJ2-2; no definite D call. The V end was cut by 8 bases, the J end by 5 bases, with 9 bases between. Germline assignment: CDR1 SNHLY and CDR2 FYNNEI. The CDR3 has 12 residues. The CDR3 here is CASDRATGELFF. The CDR3 nucleotides read TGTGCCAGCGACCGTGCTACCGGGGAGCTGTTTTTT.

Many counts were recorded for this clonotype. DNA for the CDR3: TGTGCCAGCAGTCCCCAGACTAGCGGGGTCTTCGAGCAGTACTTC. Translating it yields CASSPQTSGVFEQYF. The chain joins TRBV12-3 or TRBV12-4 to TRBJ2-7; 11 bases are shared with TRBD2. CDR3 size: 15 residues. The J segment lost 6 bases and the V segment lost 5 bases, leaving 9 bases of the junction unmatched.

This clonotype was seen at least ten times. The rearrangement uses TRBV7-2 and TRBJ1-2; D might be TRBD1 (6 bases). Trimming removed 5 bases from V and 4 bases from J, with 14 bases in between. This CDR3 region has 14 residues. CDR1 is SGHTA and CDR2 is FQGNSA in the germline V gene. CDR3 region: CASSPVLGAYGYTF. CDR3 DNA: TGTGCCAGCAGCCCAGTCCTGGGGGCCTATGGCTACACCTTC.

V gene TRBV2 combines with J gene TRBJ2-7; D ambiguous. The CDR3 is 13 amino acids. The V gene's germline CDR1 is SNHLY and CDR2 FYNNEI. V dropped 1 base and J dropped 5 bases, with 9 bases sitting between them. CDR3: CASSEDQSHEQYF. The CDR3 DNA sequence: TGTGCCAGCAGTGAAGACCAGTCTCACGAGCAGTACTTC.

To note about this clonotype: A read error is possible here, since a much larger clone lies one base away. The chain has TRBV20-1 and TRBJ2-7; D possibly corresponds to TRBD2 (7 bases). V was trimmed by 4 bases and J by 3 bases, leaving 10 bases between them. CDR3 length: 12 amino acids. The V gene's germline CDR1 is DFQATT and CDR2 SNEGSKA (reference sequence). The CDR3 coding sequence is TGCAGTGCTAAGGGGGGGGACTACGAGCAGTACTTC. Amino acid sequence: CSAKGGDYEQYF.

This clonotype appeared many times. The genes are TRBV15 and TRBJ1-1; the match to TRBD1 covers 8 bases. The germline CDR1 and CDR2 sequences are LNHNV and YYDKDF (reference sequence). CDR3 length equals 18 residues. With 0 bases clipped from V and 3 bases from J, the junction kept 12 bases outside the gene matches. The CDR3 nucleotides are TGTGCCACCAGCAGAGATTTCGATGTTCGGGACAGGCACACTGAAGCTTTCTTT. Residues: CATSRDFDVRDRHTEAFF.

This clonotype has at least ten counts. This chain uses TRBV7-2 with TRBJ2-5; 8 bases map to TRBD2. With 0 bases clipped from V and 1 base from J, the junction kept 1 base outside the gene matches. Germline CDR1 and CDR2: SGHTA and FQGNSA. The CDR3 runs to 15 residues. CDR3 protein: CASSLAAGGQETQYF. As DNA, the CDR3 is TGTGCCAGCAGCTTAGCTGCGGGAGGCCAAGAGACCCAGTACTTC.

As regards this clonotype: A clone one base away is much larger, so this may be a read error. V and J are TRBV7-3 and TRBJ1-1; no clear D. V was cut by 5 bases and J by 4 bases, with 8 bases left in between. Germline CDR1 and CDR2: SGHTA and FQGTGA. This CDR3 is built from 12 residues. This chain's CDR3 is CASSLATTEAFF. In nucleotides, the CDR3 is TGTGCCAGCAGCCTAGCGACCACTGAAGCTTTCTTT.

This clonotype was recorded only once. The genes are TRBV29-1 and TRBJ2-1; 8 nucleotides agree with TRBD2. The trim removed 6 bases at V and 9 bases at J, leaving 10 bases unmatched. The CDR3 sequence is 13 residues long. Germline assignment: CDR1 SQVTM and CDR2 ANQGSEA. The CDR3 spells CSVATGGRGEQFF. In DNA form, the CDR3 reads TGCAGCGTCGCCACGGGGGGGCGGGGTGAGCAGTTCTTC.

This clonotype appeared a few times. V usage is TRBV10-3 and J usage is TRBJ2-2, with a weak D call TRBD1 (6 bases). The ends were cut back, 0 bases at V and 4 bases at J, with 12 bases in the middle. Per germline, CDR1 ENHRY and CDR2 SYGVKD. The CDR3 extends over 16 amino acids. CDR3 region: CAISESRGFGTGELFF. The CDR3 bases are TGTGCCATCAGTGAGTCGAGGGGGTTCGGCACCGGGGAGCTGTTTTTT.

This rearrangement joins TRBV30 to TRBJ1-3, with TRBD1 as a possible D gene (6 bases). The CDR3 length is 15 residues. Trimming took off 4 bases at V and 4 bases at J, with 17 bases between the two ends. The V gene's germline CDR1 is GTSNPN and CDR2 SVGIG (reference sequence). The CDR3 sequence: CAWNDRSVEGNTIYF. The CDR3, as DNA: TGTGCCTGGAACGACAGGTCAGTCGAAGGAAACACCATATATTTT.

CDR3 nucleotides: TGCGCCAGCAGACCACTACAGGGTGACACTGAAGCTTTCTTT. It yields the protein CASRPLQGDTEAFF. This chain connects TRBV5-1 to TRBJ1-1; weak D call: TRBD1 (6 bases). Deletions cut 5 bases from V and 3 bases from J, with 14 bases between. The CDR3 is made up of 14 amino acids. Germline loops: CDR1 SGHRS, CDR2 YFSETQ.

The V gene is TRBV19, the J gene TRBJ1-6, with a weak D call TRBD1 (6 bases). Trimming removed 9 bases from V and 10 bases from J, with 16 bases in between. Germline CDR1 reads LNHDA; CDR2 reads SQIVND (reference sequence). The CDR3 totals 13 residues. CDR3 sequence reads: CASNRGGESPLHF. The CDR3 bases are TGTGCCAGCAACCGAGGGGGGGAATCACCCCTCCACTTT.

There are a few counts of this clonotype. The genes are TRBV6-2 or TRBV6-3 and TRBJ2-7; D call uncertain. Germline V gives CDR1 MNHEY, CDR2 SVGEGT. The V end was cut by 5 bases, the J end by 0 bases, with 14 bases between. This CDR3 is 15 amino acids long. The CDR3 protein is CASSRNARSSYEQYF. The CDR3 DNA is TGTGCCAGCAGTCGGAATGCACGGAGCTCCTACGAGCAGTACTTC.

J is TRBJ1-2 and V is TRBV10-3; D perhaps matches TRBD1 (5 bases). This CDR3 has 15 amino acids. Trimming shortened V by 0 bases and J by 0 bases, and 8 bases separated the two germline ends. Germline V gene lookup returns CDR1 ENHRY and CDR2 SYGVKD. CDR3 nucleotides: TGTGCCATCAGTGAGTCGAACAGGACTAACTATGGCTACACCTTC. Its translation: CAISESNRTNYGYTF.

Only a few counts were recorded for this clonotype. The chain recombines TRBV4-3 with TRBJ2-7; no definite D call. CDR1 is LGHNA, CDR2 YSLEER, per germline. The ends were cut back, 1 base at V and 3 bases at J, with 19 bases in the middle. The CDR3 covers 17 residues. DNA of the CDR3: TGCGCCAGCAGCCAAGTTGAGGCCCAGAACTCGGGCTACGAGCAGTACTTC. As protein: CASSQVEAQNSGYEQYF.

The chain uses TRBV11-2 and TRBJ1-1, with a weak D call TRBD1 (5 bases). Germline CDR1 and CDR2: SGHAT and FQNNGV. V was clipped by 5 bases and J by 3 bases, with 13 bases between them. This CDR3 is 14 amino acids long. For the CDR3, the DNA is TGTGCCAGCAGCACCGGGACCGGTCACACTGAAGCTTTCTTT. Translated, it gives CASSTGTGHTEAFF.

There are many counts of this clonotype. The chain is built from TRBV19 and TRBJ2-5; D is possibly TRBD1 or TRBD2 (5 bases each). CDR3 length: 15 residues. The V and J ends lost 3 bases and 5 bases respectively, with 16 bases between them. CDR1 is LNHDA and CDR2 is SQIVND in the germline V gene (reference sequence). CDR3 protein: CASSIAWDVGETQYF. In DNA form, the CDR3 reads TGTGCCAGTAGTATCGCATGGGACGTGGGCGAGACCCAGTACTTC.

This clonotype was seen ten or more times. The chain employs TRBV15 and TRBJ1-5; the match to TRBD1 covers 8 bases. The CDR3 sequence is 18 residues long. The germline V gene has CDR1 LNHNV and CDR2 YYDKDF (reference sequence). Germline trimming cut 0 bases from V and 5 bases from J; bases unmatched to any gene: 12. CDR3 in DNA: TGTGCCACCAGCAGAGATCGGGACAGGCCGGGGGTATATCAGCCCCAGCATTTT. This encodes CATSRDRDRPGVYQPQHF.

V gene TRBV14 combines with J gene TRBJ2-5; D is ambiguous. This CDR3 contains 13 residues. V was clipped by 0 bases and J by 4 bases, with 6 bases between them. The germline CDR1 and CDR2 sequences are SGHDN and FVKESK. This chain's CDR3 is CASSQDLVETQYF. As DNA, the CDR3 is TGTGCCAGCAGCCAAGATTTGGTAGAGACCCAGTACTTC.

V gene TRBV2 combines with J gene TRBJ1-2, with TRBD1 matching 9 bases. The CDR3 consists of 14 residues. Germline lookup yields CDR1 SNHLY and CDR2 FYNNEI. With 6 bases clipped from V and 4 bases from J, the junction kept 6 bases outside the gene matches. The CDR3 region has the DNA TGTGCCAGCAGCAAGACAGGGGGTTTCTATGGCTACACCTTC. Amino acid sequence: CASSKTGGFYGYTF.